This T cell receptor (beta chain) was recorded in a study of T cells in Graves' hyperthyroidism and ophthalmopathy. Study findings and constraints: For ophthalmopathy, model prediction preceded onset by a median about 6.4 months.

TCR beta CDR3 sequences were amplified from RNA transcripts. Primed by the HTBI set, a first-round RT-PCR was run on the TCR CDR3. Via MiXCR, TCRdb re-called the multiplex PCR reads, giving one row per CDR3 protein. This sample has about half a million distinct CDR3 sequences, with approximately 20% found just once. Germline V gene data show CDR1 as MNHEY and CDR2 as SMNVEV (reference sequence). V shed 5 bases and J shed 3 bases, with 11 bases lying between them. The CDR3 consists of 15 residues. Active moderate-to-severe ophthalmopathy, Clinical Activity Score at least 3, NOSPECS at least 4, under 3 months' duration. The authors obtained PBMCs from roughly 10 ml of fresh peripheral blood. In this sample, this clonotype turned up many times. Its antigen is not known.

Sequencing was performed on blood. The chain links TRBV27 to TRBJ1-6; D is perhaps TRBD1 (5 bases). The source of this sequence is a man aged 40-50 years with Graves' ophthalmopathy. As DNA, the CDR3 is TGTGCCAGCAGTACCCCGGGGGGCTATAATTCACCCCTCCACTTT. Its protein product is CASSTPGGYNSPLHF.